The clone carrying this TCR beta chain was picked up one time. This record comes from a study of cytotoxic CD8 clonotypes in ibrutinib-treated CLL. Clones were read by immunoSEQ multiplex PCR, and TCRdb kept only the in-frame ones, dropping some. The repertoire holds approximately 20,000 clones, around 85% seen once, with 4.5% to 7% in the top ten. This clonotype was sampled from a human donor with chronic lymphocytic leukemia. Sequenced here: PBMCs, sampled before ibrutinib treatment.

The CDR3 bases are TGTGCCAGCAGTCAGGACCTCTCGGGGGAGCTGTTTTTT. As protein: CASSQDLSGELFF. This chain connects TRBV7-7 to TRBJ2-2; D is unresolved. CDR1 is SSHAT, CDR2 FNYEAQ, per germline (reference sequence). This CDR3 is 13 amino acids long. V was trimmed by 6 bases and J by 8 bases, leaving 13 bases between them.